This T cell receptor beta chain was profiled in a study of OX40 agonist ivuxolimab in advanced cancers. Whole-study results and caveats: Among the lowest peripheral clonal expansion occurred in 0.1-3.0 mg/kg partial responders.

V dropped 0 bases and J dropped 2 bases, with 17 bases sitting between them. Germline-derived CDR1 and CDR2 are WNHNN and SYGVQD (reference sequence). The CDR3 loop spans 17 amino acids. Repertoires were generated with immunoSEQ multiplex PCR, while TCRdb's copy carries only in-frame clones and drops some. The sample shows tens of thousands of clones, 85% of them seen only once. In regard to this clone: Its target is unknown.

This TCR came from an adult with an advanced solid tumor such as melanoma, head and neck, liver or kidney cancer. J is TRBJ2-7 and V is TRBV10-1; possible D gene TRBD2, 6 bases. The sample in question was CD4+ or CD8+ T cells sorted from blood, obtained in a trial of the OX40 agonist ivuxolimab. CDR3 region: CASSESKGGERTYEQYF. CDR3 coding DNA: TGCGCCAGCAGTGAGTCGAAAGGAGGGGAGCGGACCTACGAGCAGTACTTC.